The 5 T cell receptor beta chains listed next were all sequenced from one sample in a study of blood T cell repertoires in COVID-19. Here immunoSEQ multiplex PCR was the method, and the copy in TCRdb shows in-frame clones only, minus some. Here the sample spans roughly 91,000 clones, roughly three quarters being singletons. Sequencing was carried out using peripheral blood. These receptors were taken from a man in his 70s with acute or convalescent COVID-19.

This chain connects TRBV15 to TRBJ1-6; a possible D gene is TRBD1 (6 bases). The germline V gene encodes CDR1 LNHNV and CDR2 YYDKDF (reference sequence). Trimming shortened V by 0 bases and J by 3 bases, and 6 bases separated the two germline ends. The CDR3 loop spans 15 amino acids. This CDR3 is CATSREGHYNSPLHF. The DNA of the CDR3 is TGTGCCACCAGCAGAGAGGGACACTATAATTCACCCCTCCACTTT.

The J gene is TRBJ1-5, the V gene TRBV6-1; D call uncertain. Looked up from germline, CDR1 is MNHNS and CDR2 is SASEGT. The CDR3 extends over 14 amino acids. V shed 0 bases and J shed 5 bases, with 8 bases lying between them. This CDR3 is CASSEAGGHQPQHF. The CDR3 region has the DNA TGTGCCAGCAGTGAAGCAGGAGGGCATCAGCCCCAGCATTTT.

The V gene is TRBV9, the J gene TRBJ1-6; D remains ambiguous. The CDR3 extends over 15 amino acids. With 0 bases removed from V and 8 bases from J, the gap between germline ends came to 12 bases. Germline CDR1 SGDLS, CDR2 YYNGEE. CDR3 nucleotides: TGTGCCAGCAGCGTAGAGGAGGGCGCGGATTCACCCCTCCACTTT. It yields the protein CASSVEEGADSPLHF.

This chain joins TRBV6-5 and TRBJ1-5; TRBD1 might be the D (6 bases). CDR3 length: 15 residues. Germline lookup yields CDR1 MNHEY and CDR2 SVGAGI. The V gene lost 0 bases and the J gene lost 2 bases, with 8 bases spanning the gap. The CDR3 sequence: CASSYSYRGNQPQHF. Written as DNA, the CDR3 is TGTGCCAGCAGTTACTCATACAGGGGCAATCAGCCCCAGCATTTT.

The chain uses TRBV7-2 and TRBJ2-3; 11 nucleotides line up with TRBD2. The V segment lost 5 bases and the J segment 2 bases; nucleotides outside the gene matches: 9. Per the germline V gene, CDR1 is SGHTA and CDR2 is FQGNSA. This CDR3 has 17 residues. The CDR3 is CASSQGTSGQLTDTQYF. The CDR3 DNA reads as TGTGCCAGCAGCCAAGGGACTAGCGGCCAGCTCACAGATACGCAGTATTTT. Together with reference TRBV7-2 and TRBJ2-3, the CDR3 gives the full variable domain: GAGVSQSPSNKVTEKGKDVELRCDPISGHTALYWYRQSLGQGLEFLIYFQGNSAPDKSGLPSDRFSAERTGGSVSTLTIQRTQQEDSAVYLCASSQGTSGQLTDTQYFGPGTRLTVL.